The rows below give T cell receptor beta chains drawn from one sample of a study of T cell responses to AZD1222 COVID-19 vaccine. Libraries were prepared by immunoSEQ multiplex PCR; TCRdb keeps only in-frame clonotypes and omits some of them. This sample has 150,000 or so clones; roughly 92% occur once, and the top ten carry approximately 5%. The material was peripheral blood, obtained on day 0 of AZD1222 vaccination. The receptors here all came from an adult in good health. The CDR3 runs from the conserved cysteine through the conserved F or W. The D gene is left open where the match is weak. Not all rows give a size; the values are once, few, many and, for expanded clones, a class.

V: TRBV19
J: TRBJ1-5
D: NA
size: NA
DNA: TGTGCCAGTAGTATTAGGCCAGAATACCAGCCCCAGCATTTT
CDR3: CASSIRPEYQPQHF

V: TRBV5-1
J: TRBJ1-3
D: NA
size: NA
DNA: TGCGCCAGCAGCTTGGCTGCTGGAGGGATCCTCTCTGGAAACACCATATATTTT
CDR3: CASSLAAGGILSGNTIYF

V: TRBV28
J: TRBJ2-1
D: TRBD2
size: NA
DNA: TGTGCCAGCAGTAGGACTAGCGGGAGCTCCTACAATGAGCAGTTCTTC
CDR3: CASSRTSGSSYNEQFF

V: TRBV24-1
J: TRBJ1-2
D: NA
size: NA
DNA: TGTGCCACCAGTGATCCCCTTAGGGGCTACACCTTC
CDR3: CATSDPLRGYTF

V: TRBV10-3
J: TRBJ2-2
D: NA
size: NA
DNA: TGTGCCATCAATCCGGGTAACACCGGGGAGCTGTTTTTT
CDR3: CAINPGNTGELFF

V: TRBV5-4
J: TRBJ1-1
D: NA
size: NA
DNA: TGTGCCAGCAGTACTCAGAACACTGAAGCTTTCTTT
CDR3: CASSTQNTEAFF

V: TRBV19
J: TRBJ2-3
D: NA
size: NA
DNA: TGTGCCAGTAGTATAGCGGGGGCGCGTGATACGCAGTATTTT
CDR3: CASSIAGARDTQYF

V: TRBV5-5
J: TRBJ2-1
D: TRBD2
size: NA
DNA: TGTGCCAGCAGCGTGGGACTAGCGGGAGAATATGAGCAGTTCTTC
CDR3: CASSVGLAGEYEQFF

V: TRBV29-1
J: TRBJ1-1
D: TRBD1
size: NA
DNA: TGCAGCGTTCCCGAACCCACAGGGGGGGGAGCTGAAGCTTTCTTT
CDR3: CSVPEPTGGGAEAFF

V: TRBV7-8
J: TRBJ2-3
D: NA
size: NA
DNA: TGTGCCAGCAGCTTAGACCCCCTGGCAGATACGCAGTATTTT
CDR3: CASSLDPLADTQYF

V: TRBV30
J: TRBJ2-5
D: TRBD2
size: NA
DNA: TGTGCCTGGAGGATACTAGCTCAGCGGGGGACCCAGTACTTC
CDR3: CAWRILAQRGTQYF

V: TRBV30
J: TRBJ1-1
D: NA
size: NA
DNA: TGTGCCTCGACTTTACAGGGTGATACTGAAGCTTTCTTT
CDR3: CASTLQGDTEAFF

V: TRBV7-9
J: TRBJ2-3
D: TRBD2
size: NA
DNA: TGTGCCAGCAGCCCGTCTCGCGGGAGGATGATAGATACGCAGTATTTT
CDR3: CASSPSRGRMIDTQYF

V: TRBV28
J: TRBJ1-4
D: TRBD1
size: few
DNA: TGTGCCAGCAGTGCTCGACAGGGAAATGAAAAACTGTTTTTT
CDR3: CASSARQGNEKLFF

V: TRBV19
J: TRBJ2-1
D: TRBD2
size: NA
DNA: TGTGCCAGTACGGTGGGAGGGTCCTACAATGAGCAGTTCTTC
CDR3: CASTVGGSYNEQFF

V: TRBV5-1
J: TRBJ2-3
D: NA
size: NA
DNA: TGCGCCAGCAGCGTCGGGGGCACGGAGGGTACGCAGTATTTT
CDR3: CASSVGGTEGTQYF

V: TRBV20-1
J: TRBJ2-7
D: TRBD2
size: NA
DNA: TGCAGTGCTAGTCTAGCGGGGTCCTACGAGCAGTACTTC
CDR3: CSASLAGSYEQYF